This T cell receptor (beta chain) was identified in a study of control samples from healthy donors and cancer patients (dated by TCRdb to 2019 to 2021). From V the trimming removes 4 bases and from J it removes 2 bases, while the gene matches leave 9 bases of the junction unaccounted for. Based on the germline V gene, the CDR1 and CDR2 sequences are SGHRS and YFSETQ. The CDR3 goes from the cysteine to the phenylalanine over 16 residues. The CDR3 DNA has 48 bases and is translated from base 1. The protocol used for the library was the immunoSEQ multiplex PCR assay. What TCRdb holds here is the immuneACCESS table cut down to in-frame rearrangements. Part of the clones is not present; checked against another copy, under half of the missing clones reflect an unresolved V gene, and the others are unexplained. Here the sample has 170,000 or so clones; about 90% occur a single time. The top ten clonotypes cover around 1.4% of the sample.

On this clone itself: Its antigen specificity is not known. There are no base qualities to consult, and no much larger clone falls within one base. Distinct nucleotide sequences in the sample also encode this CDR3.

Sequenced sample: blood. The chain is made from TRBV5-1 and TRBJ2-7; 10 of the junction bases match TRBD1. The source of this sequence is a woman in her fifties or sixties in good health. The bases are TGCGCCAGCAGCCGGACAGGGGGGCGTGGGGCCTACGAGCAGTACTTC. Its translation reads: CASSRTGGRGAYEQYF.